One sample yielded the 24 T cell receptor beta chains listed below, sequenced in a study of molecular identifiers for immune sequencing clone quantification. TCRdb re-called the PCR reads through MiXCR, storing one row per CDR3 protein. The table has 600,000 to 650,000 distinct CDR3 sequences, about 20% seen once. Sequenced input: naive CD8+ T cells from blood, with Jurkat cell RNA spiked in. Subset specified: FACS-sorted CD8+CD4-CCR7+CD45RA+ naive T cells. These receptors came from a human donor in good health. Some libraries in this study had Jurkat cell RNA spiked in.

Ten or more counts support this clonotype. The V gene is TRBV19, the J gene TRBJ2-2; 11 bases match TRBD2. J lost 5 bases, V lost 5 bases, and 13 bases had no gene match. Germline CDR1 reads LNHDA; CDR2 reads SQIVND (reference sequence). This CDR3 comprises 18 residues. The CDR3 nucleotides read TGTGCCAGTAGTTCCCAGCCACTAGCGGGAGTTTGGACCGGGGAGCTGTTTTTT. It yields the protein CASSSQPLAGVWTGELFF.

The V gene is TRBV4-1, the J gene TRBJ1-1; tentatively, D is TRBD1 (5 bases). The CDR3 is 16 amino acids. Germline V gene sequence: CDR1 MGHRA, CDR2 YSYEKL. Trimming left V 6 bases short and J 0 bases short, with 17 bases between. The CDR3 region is CASRISGGNMNTEAFF. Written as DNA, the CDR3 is TGCGCCAGCAGGATAAGCGGGGGGAACATGAACACTGAAGCTTTCTTT.

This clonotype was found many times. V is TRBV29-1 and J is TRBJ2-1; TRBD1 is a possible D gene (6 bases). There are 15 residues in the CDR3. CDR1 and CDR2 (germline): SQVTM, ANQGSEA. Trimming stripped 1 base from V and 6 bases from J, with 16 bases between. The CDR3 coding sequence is TGCAGCGTTGAAGTGAGGGGGAGAGGATTCAATGAGCAGTTCTTC. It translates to CSVEVRGRGFNEQFF.

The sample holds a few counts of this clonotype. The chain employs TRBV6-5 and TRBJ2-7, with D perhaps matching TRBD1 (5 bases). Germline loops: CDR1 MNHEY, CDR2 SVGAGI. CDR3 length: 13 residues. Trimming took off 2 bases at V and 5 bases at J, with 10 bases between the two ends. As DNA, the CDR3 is TGTGCCAGCAGTTACACCAGGGCCCACGAGCAGTACTTC. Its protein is CASSYTRAHEQYF.

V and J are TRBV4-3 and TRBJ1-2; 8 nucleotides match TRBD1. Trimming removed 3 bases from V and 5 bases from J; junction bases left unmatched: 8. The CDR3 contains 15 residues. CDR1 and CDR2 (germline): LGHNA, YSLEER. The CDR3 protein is CASSHSTGATYGYTF. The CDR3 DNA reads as TGCGCCAGCAGCCACTCGACAGGGGCCACTTATGGCTACACCTTC.

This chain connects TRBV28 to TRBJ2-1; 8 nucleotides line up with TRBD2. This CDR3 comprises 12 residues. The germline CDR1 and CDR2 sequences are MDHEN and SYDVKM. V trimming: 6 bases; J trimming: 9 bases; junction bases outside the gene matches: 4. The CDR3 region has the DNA TGTGCCAGCAGACAACGGGGGGGTGAGCAGTTCTTC. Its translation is CASRQRGGEQFF. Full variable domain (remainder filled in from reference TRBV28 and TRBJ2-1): DVKVTQSSRYLVKRTGEKVFLECVQDMDHENMFWYRQDPGLGLRLIYFSYDVKMKEKGDIPEGYSVSREKKERFSLILESASTNQTSMYLCASRQRGGEQFFGPGTRLTVL.

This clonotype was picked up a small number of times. The CDR3 sequence: CASSLTGADQPQHF. Written as DNA, the CDR3 is TGTGCCAGCAGTTTGACAGGGGCAGATCAGCCCCAGCATTTT. J is TRBJ1-5 and V is TRBV27; 8 nucleotides match TRBD1. The CDR3 covers 14 residues. The germline V gene has CDR1 MNHEY and CDR2 SMNVEV (reference sequence). The ends lost 3 bases at V and 5 bases at J; junction bases unmatched: 3.

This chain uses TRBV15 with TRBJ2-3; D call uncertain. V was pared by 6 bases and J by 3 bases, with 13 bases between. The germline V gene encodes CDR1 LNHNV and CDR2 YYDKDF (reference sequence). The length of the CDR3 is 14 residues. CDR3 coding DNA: TGTGCCACCAGTCGCGGCAAGTCGACAGATACGCAGTATTTT. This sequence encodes CATSRGKSTDTQYF.

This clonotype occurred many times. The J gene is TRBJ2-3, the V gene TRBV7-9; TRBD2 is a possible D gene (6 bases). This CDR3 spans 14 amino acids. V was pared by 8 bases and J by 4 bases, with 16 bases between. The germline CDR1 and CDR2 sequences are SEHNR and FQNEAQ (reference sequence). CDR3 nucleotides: TGTGCCAGCGATTTGGCGGGACGTGCAGATACGCAGTATTTT. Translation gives CASDLAGRADTQYF.

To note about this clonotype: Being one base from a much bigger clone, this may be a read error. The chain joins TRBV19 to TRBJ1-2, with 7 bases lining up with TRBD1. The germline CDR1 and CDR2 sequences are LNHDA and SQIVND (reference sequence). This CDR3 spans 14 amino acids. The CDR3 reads CASSAGTAFYGCTF. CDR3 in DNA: TGTGCCAGTAGTGCCGGGACAGCGTTCTATGGCTGCACCTTC.

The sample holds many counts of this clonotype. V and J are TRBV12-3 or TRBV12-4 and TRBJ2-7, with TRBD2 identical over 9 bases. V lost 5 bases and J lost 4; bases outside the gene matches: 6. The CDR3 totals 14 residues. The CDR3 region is CASSERGERYEQYF. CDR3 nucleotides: TGTGCCAGCAGTGAGCGGGGGGAGAGATACGAGCAGTACTTC.

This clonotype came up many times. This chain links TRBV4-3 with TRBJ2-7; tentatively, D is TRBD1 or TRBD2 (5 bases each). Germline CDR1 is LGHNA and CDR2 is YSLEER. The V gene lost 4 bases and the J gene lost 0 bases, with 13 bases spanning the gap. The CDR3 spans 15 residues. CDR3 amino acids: CASSPHEGSSYEQYF. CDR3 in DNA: TGCGCCAGCAGCCCTCACGAGGGGTCCTCCTACGAGCAGTACTTC.

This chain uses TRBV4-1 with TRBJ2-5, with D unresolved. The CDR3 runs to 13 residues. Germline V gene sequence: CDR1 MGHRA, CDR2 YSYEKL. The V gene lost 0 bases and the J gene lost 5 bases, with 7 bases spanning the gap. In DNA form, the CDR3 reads TGCGCCAGCAGCCAAGACCCCCGGGAGACCCAGTACTTC. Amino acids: CASSQDPRETQYF.

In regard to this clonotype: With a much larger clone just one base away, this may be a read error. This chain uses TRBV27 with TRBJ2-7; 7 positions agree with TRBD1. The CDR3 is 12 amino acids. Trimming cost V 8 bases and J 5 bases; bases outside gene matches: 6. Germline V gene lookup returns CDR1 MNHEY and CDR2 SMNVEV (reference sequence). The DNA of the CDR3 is TGTGCCAGCGGTAAGACAGGGCACGAGCAGTACTTC. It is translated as CASGKTGHEQYF.

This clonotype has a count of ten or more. Here the CDR3 reads CASSGTGAEAFF. CDR3 DNA sequence: TGTGCCAGCAGCGGGACAGGGGCTGAAGCTTTCTTT. This chain joins TRBV9 and TRBJ1-1; TRBD1 agrees at 9 bases. V trimming: 3 bases; J trimming: 6 bases; junction bases outside the gene matches: 0. The CDR3 loop spans 12 amino acids. Germline CDR1 and CDR2: SGDLS and YYNGEE.

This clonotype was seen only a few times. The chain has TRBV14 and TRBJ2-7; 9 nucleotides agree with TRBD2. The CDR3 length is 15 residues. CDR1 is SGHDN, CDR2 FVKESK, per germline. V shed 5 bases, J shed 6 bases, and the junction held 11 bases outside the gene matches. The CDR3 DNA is TGTGCCAGCAGCTTACGACTAGCGGAATATTCCGAGCAGTACTTC. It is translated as CASSLRLAEYSEQYF.

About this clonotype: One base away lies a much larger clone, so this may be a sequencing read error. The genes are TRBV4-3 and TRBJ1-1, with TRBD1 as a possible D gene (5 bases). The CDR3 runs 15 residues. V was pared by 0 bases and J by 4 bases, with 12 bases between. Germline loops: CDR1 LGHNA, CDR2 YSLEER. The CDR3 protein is CASSQDLYRGTEAFF. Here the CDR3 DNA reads TGCGCCAGCAGCCAAGACCTATATAGGGGCACTGAAGCTTTCTTT.

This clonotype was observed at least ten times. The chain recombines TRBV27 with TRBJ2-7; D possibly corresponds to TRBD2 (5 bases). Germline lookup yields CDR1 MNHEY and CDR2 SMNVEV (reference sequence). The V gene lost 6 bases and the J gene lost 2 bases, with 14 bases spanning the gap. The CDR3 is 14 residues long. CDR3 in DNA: TGTGCCAGCAGGCCCCGCGGGTCGCCCTACGAGCAGTACTTC. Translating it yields CASRPRGSPYEQYF.

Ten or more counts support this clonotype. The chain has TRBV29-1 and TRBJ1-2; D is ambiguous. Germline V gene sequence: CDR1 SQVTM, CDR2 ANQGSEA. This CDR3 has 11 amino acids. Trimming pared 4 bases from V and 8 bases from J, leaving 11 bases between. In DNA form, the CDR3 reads TGCAGCGTTGTTGATCCGTCGGGCTACACCTTC. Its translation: CSVVDPSGYTF.

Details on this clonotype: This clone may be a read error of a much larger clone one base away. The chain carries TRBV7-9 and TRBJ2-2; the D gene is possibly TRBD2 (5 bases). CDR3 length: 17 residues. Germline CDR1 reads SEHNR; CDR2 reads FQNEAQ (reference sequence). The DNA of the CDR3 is TGTGCCAGCAGCTTACCCCGGACGGCGCCGGGCACCGGGGAGCTGCTTTTT. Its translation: CASSLPRTAPGTGELLF.

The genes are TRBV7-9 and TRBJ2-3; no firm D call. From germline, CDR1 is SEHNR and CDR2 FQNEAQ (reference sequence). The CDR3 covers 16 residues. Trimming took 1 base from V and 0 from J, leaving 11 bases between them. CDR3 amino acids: CASSLGWRTSTDTQYF. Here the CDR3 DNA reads TGTGCCAGCAGCTTAGGTTGGCGCACTAGCACAGATACGCAGTATTTT. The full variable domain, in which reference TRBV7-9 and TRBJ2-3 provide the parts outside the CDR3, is DTGVSQNPRHKITKRGQNVTFRCDPISEHNRLYWYRQTLGQGPEFLTYFQNEAQLEKSRLLSDRFSAERPKGSFSTLEIQRTEQGDSAMYLCASSLGWRTSTDTQYFGPGTRLTVL.

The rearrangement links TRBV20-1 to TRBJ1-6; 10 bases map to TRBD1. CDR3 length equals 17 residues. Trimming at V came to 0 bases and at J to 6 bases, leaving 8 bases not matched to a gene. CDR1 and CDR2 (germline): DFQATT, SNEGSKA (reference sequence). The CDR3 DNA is TGCAGTGCTAGAGACCACAGGGGACAGGGGACTAATTCACCCCTCCACTTT. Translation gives CSARDHRGQGTNSPLHF.

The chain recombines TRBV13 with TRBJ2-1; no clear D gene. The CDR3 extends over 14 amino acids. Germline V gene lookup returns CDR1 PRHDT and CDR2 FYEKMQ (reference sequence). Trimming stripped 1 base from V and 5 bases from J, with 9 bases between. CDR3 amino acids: CASSLESSNNEQFF. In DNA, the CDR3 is TGTGCCAGCAGCTTAGAGTCCTCAAACAATGAGCAGTTCTTC.

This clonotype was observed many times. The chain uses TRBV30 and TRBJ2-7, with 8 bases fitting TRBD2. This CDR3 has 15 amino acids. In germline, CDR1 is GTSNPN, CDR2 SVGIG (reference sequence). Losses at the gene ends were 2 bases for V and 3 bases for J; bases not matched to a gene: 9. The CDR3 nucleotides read TGTGCCTGGAGTTGGGATGCGGGGGGATTCTACGAGCAGTACTTC. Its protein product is CAWSWDAGGFYEQYF.